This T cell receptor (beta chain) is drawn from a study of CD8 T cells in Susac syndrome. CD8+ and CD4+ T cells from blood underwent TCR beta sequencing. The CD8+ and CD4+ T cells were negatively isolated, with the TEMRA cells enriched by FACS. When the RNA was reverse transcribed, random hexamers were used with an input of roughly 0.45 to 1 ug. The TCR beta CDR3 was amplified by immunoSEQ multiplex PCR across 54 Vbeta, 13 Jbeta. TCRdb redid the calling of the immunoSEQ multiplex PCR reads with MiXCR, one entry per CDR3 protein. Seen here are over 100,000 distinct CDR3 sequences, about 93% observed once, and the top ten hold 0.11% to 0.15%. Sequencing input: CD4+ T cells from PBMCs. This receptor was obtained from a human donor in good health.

In DNA, the CDR3 is TGTGCCAGCAGTCCTCTTCGAAAAGTCCCGAGTAACTATGGCTACACCTTC. Its protein is CASSPLRKVPSNYGYTF. The chain couples TRBV28 to TRBJ1-2; no definite D call. The length of the CDR3 is 17 residues. The V end lost 5 bases, the J end lost 1 base, and 20 bases lay between the germline ends. Germline V CDR1 and CDR2: MDHEN, SYDVKM.